The next 4 T cell receptor beta chains were all read from a single sample in a study of beta chain features in type 1 diabetes. cDNA synthesis used the whole RNA isolate, giving expressed TCRB sequences. Some clones are missing from TCRdb's copy, which holds only in-frame ones; the method was immunoSEQ multiplex PCR. The sample carries hundreds of thousands of clones, 15% recorded once. The sample taken for sequencing was naive CD4+ T cells from blood. These receptors came from a man aged 18-30 years in good health.

This sequence joins TRBV6-1 and TRBJ2-1; D remains unclear. The CDR3 has 11 amino acids. CDR1 is MNHNS and CDR2 is SASEGT in the germline V gene. Trimming took off 7 bases at V and 10 bases at J, with 11 bases between the two ends. The CDR3 DNA reads as TGTGCCAGCAAACCCGGGCAGGAGCAGTTCTTC. Translated, it gives CASKPGQEQFF.

This clone came up a few times. The rearrangement uses TRBV4-2 and TRBJ2-1, with TRBD2 matching over 7 bases. V trimming: 0 bases; J trimming: 9 bases; junction bases outside the gene matches: 11. Per germline, CDR1 LGHNA and CDR2 YNFKEQ. This CDR3 contains 16 residues. The CDR3 region is CASSQDLSSGRGEQFF. The CDR3, as DNA: TGTGCCAGCAGCCAAGATTTGTCTAGCGGACGGGGTGAGCAGTTCTTC.

The CDR3 DNA reads as TGTGCCATCAGTGAGTCGAGGCGACAGGGGGCTGGGACCCAGTACTTC. Amino acids: CAISESRRQGAGTQYF. The rearrangement links TRBV10-3 to TRBJ2-5; 10 bases line up with TRBD1. The CDR3 is 16 amino acids. The V segment lost 0 bases and the J segment 7 bases; nucleotides outside the gene matches: 8. The germline gives CDR1 ENHRY, CDR2 SYGVKD.

This clone was counted a few times. CDR3 sequence (DNA): TGTGCCATCAGTGAGATTCTCTCTGGGGCCAACGTCCTGACTTTC. As protein: CAISEILSGANVLTF. This chain connects TRBV10-3 to TRBJ2-6, with no clear D. The germline gives CDR1 ENHRY, CDR2 SYGVKD. Trimming took 2 bases from V and 0 from J, leaving 5 bases between them. CDR3 size: 15 residues.